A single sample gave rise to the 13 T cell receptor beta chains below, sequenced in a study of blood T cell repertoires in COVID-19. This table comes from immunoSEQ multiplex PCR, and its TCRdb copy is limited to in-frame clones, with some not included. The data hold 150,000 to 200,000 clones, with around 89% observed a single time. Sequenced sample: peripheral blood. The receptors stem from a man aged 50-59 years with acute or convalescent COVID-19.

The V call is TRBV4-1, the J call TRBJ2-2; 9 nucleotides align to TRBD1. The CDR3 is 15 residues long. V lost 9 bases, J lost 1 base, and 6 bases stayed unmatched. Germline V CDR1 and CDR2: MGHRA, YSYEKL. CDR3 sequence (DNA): TGCGCCAGTCAATCGGGACAGGGGAACACCGGGGAGCTGTTTTTT. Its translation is CASQSGQGNTGELFF.

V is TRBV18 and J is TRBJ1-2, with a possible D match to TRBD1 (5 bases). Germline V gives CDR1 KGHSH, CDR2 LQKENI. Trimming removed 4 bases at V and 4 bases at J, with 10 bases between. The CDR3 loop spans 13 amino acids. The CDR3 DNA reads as TGTGCCAGCTCACTTGCGACAGTCTATGGCTACACCTTC. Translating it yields CASSLATVYGYTF.

Here the CDR3 reads CASSNSGTGSVTGELFF. As DNA, the CDR3 is TGTGCCAGCAGCAACTCCGGGACAGGGTCAGTCACCGGGGAGCTGTTTTTT. The V call is TRBV5-5, the J call TRBJ2-2; 9 nucleotides match TRBD1. Looked up from germline, CDR1 is SGHKS and CDR2 is YYEKEE (reference sequence). Trimming at V came to 4 bases and at J to 4 bases, leaving 11 bases not matched to a gene. The CDR3 sequence is 17 residues long.

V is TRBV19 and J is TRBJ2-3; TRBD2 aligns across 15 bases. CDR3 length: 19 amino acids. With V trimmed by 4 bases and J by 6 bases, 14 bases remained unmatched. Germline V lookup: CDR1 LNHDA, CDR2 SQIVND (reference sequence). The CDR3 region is CASSTGLAGGTHTLDTQYF. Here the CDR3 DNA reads TGTGCCAGTAGTACAGGACTAGCGGGAGGGACCCATACCTTGGATACGCAGTATTTT.

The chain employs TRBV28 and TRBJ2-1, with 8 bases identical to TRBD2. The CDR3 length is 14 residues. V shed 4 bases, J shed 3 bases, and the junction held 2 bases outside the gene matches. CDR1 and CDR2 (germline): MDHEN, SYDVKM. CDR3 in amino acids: CASSSAGGYNEQFF. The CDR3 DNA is TGTGCCAGCAGTTCGGCGGGGGGCTACAATGAGCAGTTCTTC.

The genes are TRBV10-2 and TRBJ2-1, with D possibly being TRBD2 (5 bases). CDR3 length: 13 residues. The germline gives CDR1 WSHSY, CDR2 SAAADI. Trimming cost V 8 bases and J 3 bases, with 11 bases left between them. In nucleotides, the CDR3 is TGCGCCAGCGAGGTCGGGAACTACAATGAGCAGTTCTTC. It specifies CASEVGNYNEQFF.

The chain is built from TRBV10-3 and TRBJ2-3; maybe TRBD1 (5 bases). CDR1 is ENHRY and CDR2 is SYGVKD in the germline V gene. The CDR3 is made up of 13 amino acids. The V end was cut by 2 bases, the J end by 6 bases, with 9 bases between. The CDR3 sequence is CAISEGGADTQYF. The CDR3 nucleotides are TGTGCCATCAGTGAGGGTGGGGCCGATACGCAGTATTTT.

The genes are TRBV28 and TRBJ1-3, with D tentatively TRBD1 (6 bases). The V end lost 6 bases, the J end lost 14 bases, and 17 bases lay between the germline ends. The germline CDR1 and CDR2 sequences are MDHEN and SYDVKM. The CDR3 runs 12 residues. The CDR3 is CASSSADRSLYF. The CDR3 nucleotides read TGTGCCAGCAGCTCAGCTGACAGGTCCTTATATTTT.

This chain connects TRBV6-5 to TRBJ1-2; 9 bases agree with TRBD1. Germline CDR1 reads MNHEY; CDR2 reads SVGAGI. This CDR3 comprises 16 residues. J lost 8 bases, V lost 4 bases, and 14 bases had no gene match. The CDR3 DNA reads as TGTGCCAGCAGTTCTTTGATCGGGACAGGGCTGGGAGGCTACACCTTC. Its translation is CASSSLIGTGLGGYTF.

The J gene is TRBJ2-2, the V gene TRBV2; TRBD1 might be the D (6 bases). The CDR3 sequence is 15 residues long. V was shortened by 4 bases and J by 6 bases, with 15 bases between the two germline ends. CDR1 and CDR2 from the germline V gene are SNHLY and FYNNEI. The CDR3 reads CASSANRVGAGELFF. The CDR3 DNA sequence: TGTGCCAGCAGTGCTAACAGGGTCGGCGCCGGGGAGCTGTTTTTT.

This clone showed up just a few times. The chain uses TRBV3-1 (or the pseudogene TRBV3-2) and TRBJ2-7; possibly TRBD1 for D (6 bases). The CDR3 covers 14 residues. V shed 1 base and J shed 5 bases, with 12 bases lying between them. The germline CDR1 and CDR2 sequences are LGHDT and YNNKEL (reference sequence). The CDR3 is CASSQGSGGHEQYV. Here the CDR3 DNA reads TGTGCCAGCAGCCAAGGTAGTGGGGGCCACGAGCAGTACGTC.

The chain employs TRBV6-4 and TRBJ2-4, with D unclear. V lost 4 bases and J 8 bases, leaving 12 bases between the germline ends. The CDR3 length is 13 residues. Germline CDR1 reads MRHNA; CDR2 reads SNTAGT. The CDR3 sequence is CASSAEPADIQYF. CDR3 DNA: TGTGCCAGCAGTGCTGAGCCCGCGGACATTCAGTACTTC.

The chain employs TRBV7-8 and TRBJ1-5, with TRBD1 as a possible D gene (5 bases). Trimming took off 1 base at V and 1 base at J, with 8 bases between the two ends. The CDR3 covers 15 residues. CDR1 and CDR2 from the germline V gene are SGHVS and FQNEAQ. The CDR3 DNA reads TGTGCCAGCAGCTTAGGAGACAGAAGCAATCAGCCCCAGCATTTT. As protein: CASSLGDRSNQPQHF.